The present entry profiles one T cell receptor beta chain with its context. TCRdb called the RT-PCR reads again in MiXCR, with one record for every CDR3 protein. The sample has about 650,000 distinct CDR3 sequences; about a sixth are singletons. This record comes from a study of response to subunit inactivated influenza vaccine. Deletions cut 4 bases from V and 2 bases from J, with 18 bases between. The CDR3 has 16 residues. Germline V lookup: CDR1 SNHLY, CDR2 FYNNEI. The source is a man between 45 and 60 years old who received an inactivated influenza vaccine. The rearrangement joins TRBV2 to TRBJ2-7; D possibly corresponds to TRBD1 (6 bases). Specimen: PBMCs from blood, collected less than 13 days after vaccination. CDR3 DNA sequence: TGTGCCAGCAGTGGATCGGCCAGGGGCAACCCCTACGAGCAGTACTTC. It encodes CASSGSARGNPYEQYF. Together with reference TRBV2 and TRBJ2-7, the CDR3 gives the full variable domain: EPEVTQTPSHQVTQMGQEVILRCVPISNHLYFYWYRQILGQKVEFLVSFYNNEISEKSEIFDDQFSVERPDGSNFTLKIRSTKLEDSAMYFCASSGSARGNPYEQYFGPGTRLTVT.